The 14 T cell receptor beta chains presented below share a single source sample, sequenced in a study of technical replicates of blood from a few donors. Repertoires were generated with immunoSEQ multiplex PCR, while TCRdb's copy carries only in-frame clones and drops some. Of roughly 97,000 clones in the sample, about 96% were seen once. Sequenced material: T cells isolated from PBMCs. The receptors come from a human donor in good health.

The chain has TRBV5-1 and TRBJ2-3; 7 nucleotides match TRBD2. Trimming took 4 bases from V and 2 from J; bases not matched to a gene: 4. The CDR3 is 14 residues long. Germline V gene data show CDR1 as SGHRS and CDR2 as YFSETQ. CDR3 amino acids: CASSPAGFTDTQYF. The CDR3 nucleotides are TGCGCCAGCAGCCCAGCGGGATTCACAGATACGCAGTATTTT.

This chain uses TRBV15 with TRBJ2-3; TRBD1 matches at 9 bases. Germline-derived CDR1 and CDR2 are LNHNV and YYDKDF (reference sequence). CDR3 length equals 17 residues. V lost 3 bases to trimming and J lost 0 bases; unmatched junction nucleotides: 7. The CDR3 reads CATSRGTGFTSTDTQYF. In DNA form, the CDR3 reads TGTGCCACCAGCAGGGGGACAGGGTTCACTAGCACAGATACGCAGTATTTT.

CDR3 bases: TGTGCCAGCAGCTTAGGAGGGGGACAGCCCCAGCATTTT. Its translation is CASSLGGGQPQHF. The chain recombines TRBV7-2 with TRBJ1-5, with TRBD1 as a possible D gene (6 bases). Germline V gene data show CDR1 as SGHTA and CDR2 as FQGNSA. CDR3 length: 13 amino acids. V shed 1 base and J shed 7 bases, with 8 bases lying between them.

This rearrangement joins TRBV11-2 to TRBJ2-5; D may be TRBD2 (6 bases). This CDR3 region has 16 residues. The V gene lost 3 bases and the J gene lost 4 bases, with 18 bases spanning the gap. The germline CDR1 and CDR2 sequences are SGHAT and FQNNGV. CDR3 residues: CASSFRAREKGETQYF. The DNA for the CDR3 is TGTGCCAGCAGCTTTCGGGCGCGGGAAAAAGGAGAGACCCAGTACTTC.

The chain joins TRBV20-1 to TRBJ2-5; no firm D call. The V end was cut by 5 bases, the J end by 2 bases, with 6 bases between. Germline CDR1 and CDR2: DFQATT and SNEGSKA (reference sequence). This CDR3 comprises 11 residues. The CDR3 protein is CSAAQQETQYF. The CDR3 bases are TGCAGTGCTGCACAGCAAGAGACCCAGTACTTC.

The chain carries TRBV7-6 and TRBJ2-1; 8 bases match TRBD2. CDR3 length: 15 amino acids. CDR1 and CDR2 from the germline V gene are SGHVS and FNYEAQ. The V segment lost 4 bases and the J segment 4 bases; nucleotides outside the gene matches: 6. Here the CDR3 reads CASSSKLAVYNEQFF. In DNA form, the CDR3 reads TGTGCCAGCAGCTCGAAACTAGCGGTGTACAATGAGCAGTTCTTC.

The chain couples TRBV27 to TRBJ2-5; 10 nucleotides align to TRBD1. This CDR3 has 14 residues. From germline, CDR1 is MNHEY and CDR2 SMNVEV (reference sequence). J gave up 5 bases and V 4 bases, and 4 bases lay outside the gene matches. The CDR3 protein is CASSWGQGRETQYF. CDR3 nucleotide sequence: TGTGCCAGCAGTTGGGGACAGGGGAGGGAGACCCAGTACTTC.

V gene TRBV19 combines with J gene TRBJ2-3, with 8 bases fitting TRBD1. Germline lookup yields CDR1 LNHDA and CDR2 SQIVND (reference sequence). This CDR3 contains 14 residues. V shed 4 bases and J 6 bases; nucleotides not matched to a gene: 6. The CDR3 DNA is TGTGCCAGTAGTAACAGGGGGAAAAGGGATACGCAGTATTTT. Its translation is CASSNRGKRDTQYF. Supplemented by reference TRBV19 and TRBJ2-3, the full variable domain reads DGGITQSPKYLFRKEGQNVTLSCEQNLNHDAMYWYRQDPGQGLRLIYYSQIVNDFQKGDIAEGYSVSREKKESFPLTVTSAQKNPTAFYLCASSNRGKRDTQYFGPGTRLTVL.

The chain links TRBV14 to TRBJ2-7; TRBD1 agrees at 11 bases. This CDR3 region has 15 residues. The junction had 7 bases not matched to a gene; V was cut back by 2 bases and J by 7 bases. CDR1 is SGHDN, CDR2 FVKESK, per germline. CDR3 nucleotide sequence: TGTGCCAGCAGCCAACCGGGACAGGGGGGCCTTGAGCAGTACTTC. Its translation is CASSQPGQGGLEQYF. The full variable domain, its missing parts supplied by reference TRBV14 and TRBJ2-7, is EAGVTQFPSHSVIEKGQTVTLRCDPISGHDNLYWYRRVMGKEIKFLLHFVKESKQDESGMPNNRFLAERTGGTYSTLKVQPAELEDSGVYFCASSQPGQGGLEQYFGPGTRLTVT.

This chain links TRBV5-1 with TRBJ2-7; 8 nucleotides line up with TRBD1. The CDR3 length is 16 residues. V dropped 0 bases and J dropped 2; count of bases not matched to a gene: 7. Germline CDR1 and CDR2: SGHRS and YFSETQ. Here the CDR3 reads CASSLALTGVTYEQYF. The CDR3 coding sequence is TGCGCCAGCAGCTTGGCGTTGACAGGGGTGACCTACGAGCAGTACTTC.

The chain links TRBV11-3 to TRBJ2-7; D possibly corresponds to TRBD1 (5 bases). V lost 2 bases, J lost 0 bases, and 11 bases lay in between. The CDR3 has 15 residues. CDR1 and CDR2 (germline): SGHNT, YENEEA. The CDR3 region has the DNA TGTGCCAGCAGCTTACCCGCAGGGAACTCCTACGAGCAGTACTTC. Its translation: CASSLPAGNSYEQYF.

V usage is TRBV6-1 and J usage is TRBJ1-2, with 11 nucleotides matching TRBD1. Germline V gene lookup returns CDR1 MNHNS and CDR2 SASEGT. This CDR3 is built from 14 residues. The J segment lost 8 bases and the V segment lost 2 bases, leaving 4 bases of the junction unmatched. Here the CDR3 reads CASSELGTGGGYTF. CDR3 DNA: TGTGCCAGCAGTGAACTGGGGACAGGGGGAGGCTACACCTTC.

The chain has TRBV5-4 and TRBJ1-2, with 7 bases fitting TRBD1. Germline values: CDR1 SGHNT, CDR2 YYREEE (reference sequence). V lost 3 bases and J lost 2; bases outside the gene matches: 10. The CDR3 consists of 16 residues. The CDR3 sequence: CASSSYRGLTNYGYTF. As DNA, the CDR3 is TGTGCCAGCAGCTCTTACAGGGGACTTACGAACTATGGCTACACCTTC.

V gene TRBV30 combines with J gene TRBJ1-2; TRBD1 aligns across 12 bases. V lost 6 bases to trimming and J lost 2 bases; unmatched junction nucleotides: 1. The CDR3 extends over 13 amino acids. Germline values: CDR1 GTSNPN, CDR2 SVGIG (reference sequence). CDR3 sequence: CACGTGGNYGYTF. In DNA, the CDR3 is TGTGCCTGTGGGACAGGGGGCAACTATGGCTACACCTTC.